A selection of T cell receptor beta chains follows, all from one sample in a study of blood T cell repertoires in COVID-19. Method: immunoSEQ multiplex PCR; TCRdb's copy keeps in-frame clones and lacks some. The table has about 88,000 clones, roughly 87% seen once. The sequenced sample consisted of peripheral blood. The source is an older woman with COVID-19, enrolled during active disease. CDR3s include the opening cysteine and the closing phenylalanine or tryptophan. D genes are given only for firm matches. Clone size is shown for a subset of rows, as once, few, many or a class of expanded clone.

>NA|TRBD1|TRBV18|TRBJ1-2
TGTGCCAGCTCACCAGGGACAGGGGTGTTCTATGGCTACACCTTC
CASSPGTGVFYGYTF
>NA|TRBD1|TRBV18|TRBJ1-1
TGTGCCAGCTCACCACCGACCGGGACAGGGGCGCGCACTGAAGCTTTCTTT
CASSPPTGTGARTEAFF
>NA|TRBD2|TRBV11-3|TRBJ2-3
TGTGCCAGCAGCCAGGGACTAGCGGGGGGATTAGATACGCAGTATTTT
CASSQGLAGGLDTQYF
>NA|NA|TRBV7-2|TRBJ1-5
TGTGCCAGCAGCCCAGATAACAATCAGCCCCAGCATTTT
CASSPDNNQPQHF
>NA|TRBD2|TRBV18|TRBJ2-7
TGTGCCAGCTCTCAACTAGGCGGGGGGGCGGTCGAGCAGTACTTC
CASSQLGGGAVEQYF
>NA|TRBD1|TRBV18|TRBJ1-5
TGTGCCAGCTCGCAGGGACAGGGATTAGGCCAGCCCCAGCATTTT
CASSQGQGLGQPQHF
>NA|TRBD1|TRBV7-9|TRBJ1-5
TGTGCCAGCAGGGCGGGACAGGACAATCAGCCCCAGCATTTT
CASRAGQDNQPQHF
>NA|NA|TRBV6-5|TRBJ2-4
TGTGCCAGTTATGAACTAGCCAAAAACATTCAGTACTTC
CASYELAKNIQYF
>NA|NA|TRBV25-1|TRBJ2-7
TGTGCCAGTGGACAGCTCTACGAGCAGTACTTC
CASGQLYEQYF
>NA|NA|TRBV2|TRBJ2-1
TGTGCCAGCAGTGAAGGAGGGGGGGGCTCCTACAATGAGCAGTTCTTC
CASSEGGGGSYNEQFF
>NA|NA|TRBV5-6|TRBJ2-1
TGTGCCAGCACCTCCGGGGGGCCCTACAATGAGCAGTTCTTC
CASTSGGPYNEQFF
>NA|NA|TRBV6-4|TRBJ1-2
TGTGCCAGCAGTCCGGGACTTACCTATGGCTACACCTTC
CASSPGLTYGYTF
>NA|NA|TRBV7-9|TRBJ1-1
TGTGCCACCGCGACAGGGAACACTGAAGCTTTCTTT
CATATGNTEAFF
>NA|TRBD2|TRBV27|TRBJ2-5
TGTGCCAACCCAGATAGCGGGGGAGAGACCCAGTACTTC
CANPDSGGETQYF
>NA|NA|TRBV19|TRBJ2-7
TGTGCCAGTAGTATCGACAGGGGACTAAACTACGAGCAGTACTTC
CASSIDRGLNYEQYF
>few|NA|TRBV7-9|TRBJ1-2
TGTGCCTCCCGACAGACCCTTAACTATGGCTACACCTTC
CASRQTLNYGYTF
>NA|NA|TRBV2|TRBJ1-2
TGTGCCAGCACTGAGACGGGCGGGGGGTATGGCTACACCTTC
CASTETGGGYGYTF
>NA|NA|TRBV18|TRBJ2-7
TGTGCCAGCTCACCCCAGACTCACGAGCAGTACTTC
CASSPQTHEQYF
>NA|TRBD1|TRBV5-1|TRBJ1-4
TGCGCCAGCAGCGTCGGGACAGGGGGATTGGGTAATGAAAAACTGTTTTTT
CASSVGTGGLGNEKLFF
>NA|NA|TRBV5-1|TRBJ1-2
TGCGCCAGCAGTCGAGGCGGCGGTAATTCTGGCTACACCTTC
CASSRGGGNSGYTF
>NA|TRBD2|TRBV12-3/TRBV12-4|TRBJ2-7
TGTGCCAGCAGCTCGGGGGGTTACGAGCAGTACTTC
CASSSGGYEQYF
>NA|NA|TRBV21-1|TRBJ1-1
TGTGCCAGCAGCCCTCAATTTCTCAGGGGCCCGAACACTGAAGCTTTCTTT
CASSPQFLRGPNTEAFF
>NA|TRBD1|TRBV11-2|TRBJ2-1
TGTGCCAGCAGCTTAGGGACAGGGGGGTACAATGAGCAGTTCTTC
CASSLGTGGYNEQFF
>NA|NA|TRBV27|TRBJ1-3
TGTGCCAGCAGACCACGCGCGGGGACTGGAAACACCATATATTTT
CASRPRAGTGNTIYF
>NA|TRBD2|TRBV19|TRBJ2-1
TGTGCCAGTAGTGGCCCTCGCGGGGGGGCCTACAATGAGCAGTTCTTC
CASSGPRGGAYNEQFF
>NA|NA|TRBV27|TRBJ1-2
TGTGCCAGCAGGGCCGGCGCAGGGCATAATGGCTACACCTTC
CASRAGAGHNGYTF
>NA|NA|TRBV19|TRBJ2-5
TGTGCCAGTAGTATTGAGGCAGGGGTCGGAGAGACCCAGTACTTC
CASSIEAGVGETQYF
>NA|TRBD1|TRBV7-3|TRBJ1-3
TGTGCCAGCAGCTTAATGGGACAGGGAAACACCATATATTTT
CASSLMGQGNTIYF
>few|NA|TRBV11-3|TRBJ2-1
TGTGCCAGCAGCCCCGCGGGGAGCTCCTACAATGAGCAGTTCTTC
CASSPAGSSYNEQFF
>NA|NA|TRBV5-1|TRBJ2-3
TGCGCCAGCAGCTTTACCCCAACTAGCACAGATACGCAGTATTTT
CASSFTPTSTDTQYF
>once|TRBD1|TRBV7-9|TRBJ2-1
TGTGCCAGCAGCAAATGGGACAGGGTGGGCGATGAGCAGTTCTTC
CASSKWDRVGDEQFF
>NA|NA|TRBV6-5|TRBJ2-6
TGTGCCAGCAGCGGAACAGGGTCCGGGGCCAACGTCCTGACTTTC
CASSGTGSGANVLTF
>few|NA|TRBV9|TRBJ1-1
TGTGCCAGCAGCCCGGGGTGGGGTATGAACACTGAAGCTTTCTTT
CASSPGWGMNTEAFF
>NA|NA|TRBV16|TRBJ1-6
TGTGCCAGCAGCCTTAACAGGGTCGCGCATTCACCCCTCCACTTT
CASSLNRVAHSPLHF
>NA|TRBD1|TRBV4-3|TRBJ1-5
TGCGCCAGCAGCCAAGATACATCAGGGGGAAGAAATCAGCCCCAGCATTTT
CASSQDTSGGRNQPQHF
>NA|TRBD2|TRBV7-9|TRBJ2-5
TGTGCCAGCAGCAGGCGGACTAGCGGGGGAAGTTTACTATCGGAGACCCAGTACTTC
CASSRRTSGGSLLSETQYF
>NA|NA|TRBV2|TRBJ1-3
TGTGCCAGCGGGCAGGGTGGAAACACCATATATTTT
CASGQGGNTIYF
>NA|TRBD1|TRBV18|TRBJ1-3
TGTGCCAGCTCCCCTGACAGGGGACTCCCTGGAAACACCATATATTTT
CASSPDRGLPGNTIYF
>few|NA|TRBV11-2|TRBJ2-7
TGTGCCAGCAGCTTAGATTCGGGAAACGTTTGGCCCTACGAGCAGTACTTC
CASSLDSGNVWPYEQYF
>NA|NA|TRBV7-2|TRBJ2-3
TGTGCCAGCAGCCTTCAAGGACAGGGAGGGGATACGCAGTATTTT
CASSLQGQGGDTQYF